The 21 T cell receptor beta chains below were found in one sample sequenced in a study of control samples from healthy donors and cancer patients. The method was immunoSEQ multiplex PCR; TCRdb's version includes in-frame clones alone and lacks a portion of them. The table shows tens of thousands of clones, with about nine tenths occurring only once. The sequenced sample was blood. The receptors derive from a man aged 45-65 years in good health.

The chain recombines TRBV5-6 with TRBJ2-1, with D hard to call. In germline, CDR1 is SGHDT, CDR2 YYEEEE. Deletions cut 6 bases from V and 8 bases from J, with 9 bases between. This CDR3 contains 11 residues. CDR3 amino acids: CASTSGYEQFF. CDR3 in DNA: TGTGCCAGCACCTCGGGCTATGAGCAGTTCTTC.

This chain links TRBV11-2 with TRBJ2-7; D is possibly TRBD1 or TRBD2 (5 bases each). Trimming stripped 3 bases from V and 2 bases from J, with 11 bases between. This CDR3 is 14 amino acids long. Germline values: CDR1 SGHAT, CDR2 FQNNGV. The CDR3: CASSLGTSTYEQYF. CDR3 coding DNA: TGTGCCAGCAGCTTGGGGACCTCCACCTACGAGCAGTACTTC.

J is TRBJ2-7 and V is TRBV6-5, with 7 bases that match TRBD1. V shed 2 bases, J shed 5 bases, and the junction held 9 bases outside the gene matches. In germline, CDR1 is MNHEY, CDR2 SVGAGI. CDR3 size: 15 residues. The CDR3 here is CASSYRGQAMHEQYF. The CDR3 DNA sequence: TGTGCCAGCAGTTACCGCGGACAGGCTATGCACGAGCAGTACTTC.

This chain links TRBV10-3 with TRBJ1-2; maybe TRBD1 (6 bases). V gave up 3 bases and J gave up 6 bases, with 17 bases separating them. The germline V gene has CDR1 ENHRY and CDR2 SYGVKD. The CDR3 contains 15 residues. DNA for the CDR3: TGTGCCATCAGTGAACTCGGGGGCCGGTTGGATGGCTACACCTTC. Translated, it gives CAISELGGRLDGYTF.

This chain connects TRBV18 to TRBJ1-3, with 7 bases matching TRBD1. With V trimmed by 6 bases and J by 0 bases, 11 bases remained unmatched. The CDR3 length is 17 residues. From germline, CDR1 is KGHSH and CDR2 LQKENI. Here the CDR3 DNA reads TGTGCCAGCTCGCGCCGGGGACAGACTTTCTCTGGAAACACCATATATTTT. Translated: CASSRRGQTFSGNTIYF.

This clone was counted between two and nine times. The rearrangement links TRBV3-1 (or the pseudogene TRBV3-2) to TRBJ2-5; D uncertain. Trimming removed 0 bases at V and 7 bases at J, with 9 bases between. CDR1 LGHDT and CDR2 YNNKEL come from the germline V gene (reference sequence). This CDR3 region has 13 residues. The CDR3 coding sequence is TGTGCCAGCAGCCAAGATCCTACAACGACCCAGTACTTC. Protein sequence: CASSQDPTTTQYF.

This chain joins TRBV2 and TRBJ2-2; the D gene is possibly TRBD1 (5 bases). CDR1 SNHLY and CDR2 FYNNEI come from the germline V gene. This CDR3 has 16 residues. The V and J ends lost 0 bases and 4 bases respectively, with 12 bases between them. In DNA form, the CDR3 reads TGTGCCAGCAGTGAAGCGAGTCAAAGGGGCACCGGGGAGCTGTTTTTT. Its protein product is CASSEASQRGTGELFF.

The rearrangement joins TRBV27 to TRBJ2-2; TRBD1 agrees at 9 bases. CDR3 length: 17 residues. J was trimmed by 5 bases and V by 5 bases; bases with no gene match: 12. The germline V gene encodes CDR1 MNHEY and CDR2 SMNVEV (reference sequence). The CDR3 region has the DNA TGTGCCAGCAGTCCTTTCTACAGGGGGCTAAGAACCGGGGAGCTGTTTTTT. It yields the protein CASSPFYRGLRTGELFF.

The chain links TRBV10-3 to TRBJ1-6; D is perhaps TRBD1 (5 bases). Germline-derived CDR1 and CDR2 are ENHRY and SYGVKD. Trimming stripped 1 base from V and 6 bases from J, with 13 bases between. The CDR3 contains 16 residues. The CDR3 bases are TGTGCCATCAGTGAGTTTCGAGGGGCTTTTAATTCACCCCTCCACTTT. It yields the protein CAISEFRGAFNSPLHF.

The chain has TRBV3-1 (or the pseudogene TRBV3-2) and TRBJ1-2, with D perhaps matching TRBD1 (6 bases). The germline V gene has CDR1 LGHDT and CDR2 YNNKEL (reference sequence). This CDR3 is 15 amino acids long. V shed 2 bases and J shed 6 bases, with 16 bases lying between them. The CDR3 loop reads CASSQRAGESDGYTF. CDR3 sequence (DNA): TGTGCCAGCAGCCAAAGGGCAGGGGAGAGTGATGGCTACACCTTC.

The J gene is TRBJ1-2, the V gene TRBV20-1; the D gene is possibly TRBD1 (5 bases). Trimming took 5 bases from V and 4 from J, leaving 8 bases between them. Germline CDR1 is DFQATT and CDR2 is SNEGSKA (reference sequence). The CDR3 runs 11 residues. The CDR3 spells CSAVDIYGYTF. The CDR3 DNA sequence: TGCAGTGCTGTGGACATCTATGGCTACACCTTC.

CDR3: CAWSVRVWVPPLHF. CDR3 nucleotide sequence: TGTGCCTGGAGTGTACGGGTGTGGGTCCCTCCCCTCCACTTT. This rearrangement joins TRBV30 to TRBJ1-6; no clear D. The germline CDR1 and CDR2 sequences are GTSNPN and SVGIG (reference sequence). Trimming took 0 bases from V and 13 from J, leaving 16 bases between them. This CDR3 comprises 14 residues.

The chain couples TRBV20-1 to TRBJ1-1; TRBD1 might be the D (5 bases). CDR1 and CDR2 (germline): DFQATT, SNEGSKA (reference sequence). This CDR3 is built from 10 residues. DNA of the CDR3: TGCGGGGCCGGGCGGACTGAAGCTTTCTTT. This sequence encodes CGAGRTEAFF.

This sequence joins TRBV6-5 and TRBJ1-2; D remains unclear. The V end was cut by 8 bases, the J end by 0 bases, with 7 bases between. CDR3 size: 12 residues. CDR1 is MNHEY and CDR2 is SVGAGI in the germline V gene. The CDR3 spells CASLGTNYGYTF. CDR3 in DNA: TGTGCCAGCCTGGGGACTAACTATGGCTACACCTTC.

CDR3 bases: TGTGCCAGCAGCCCGAGAGGGGGGAGCACTGAAGCTTTCTTT. It specifies CASSPRGGSTEAFF. V usage is TRBV5-4 and J usage is TRBJ1-1, with a weak D call TRBD1 (6 bases). Germline CDR1 SGHNT, CDR2 YYREEE (reference sequence). V was cut by 4 bases and J by 4 bases, with 14 bases left in between. CDR3 length equals 14 residues.

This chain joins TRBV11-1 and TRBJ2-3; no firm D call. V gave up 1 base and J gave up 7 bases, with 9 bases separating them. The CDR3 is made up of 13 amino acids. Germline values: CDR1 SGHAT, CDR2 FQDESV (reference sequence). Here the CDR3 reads CASSLGPEYTQYF. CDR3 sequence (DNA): TGTGCCAGCAGCTTAGGTCCTGAGTATACGCAGTATTTT.

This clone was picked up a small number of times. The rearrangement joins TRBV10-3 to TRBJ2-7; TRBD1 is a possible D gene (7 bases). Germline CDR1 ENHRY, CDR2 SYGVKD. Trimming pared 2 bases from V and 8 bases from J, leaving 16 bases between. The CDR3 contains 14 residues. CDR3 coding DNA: TGTGCCATCAGTGAGCGGGGGACAGTTACGCAGCAGTACTTC. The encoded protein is CAISERGTVTQQYF.

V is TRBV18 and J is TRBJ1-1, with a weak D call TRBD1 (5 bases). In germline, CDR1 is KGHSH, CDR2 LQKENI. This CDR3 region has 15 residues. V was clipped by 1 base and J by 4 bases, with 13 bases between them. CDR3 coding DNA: TGTGCCAGCTCACCACAGAAGGGAAGGGGCACTGAAGCTTTCTTT. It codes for CASSPQKGRGTEAFF.

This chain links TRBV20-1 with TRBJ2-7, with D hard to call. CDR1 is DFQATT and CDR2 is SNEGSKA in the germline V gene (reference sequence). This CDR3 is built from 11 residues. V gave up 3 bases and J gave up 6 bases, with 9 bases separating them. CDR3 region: CSASKGFEQYF. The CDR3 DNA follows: TGCAGTGCTAGTAAAGGGTTCGAGCAGTACTTC.

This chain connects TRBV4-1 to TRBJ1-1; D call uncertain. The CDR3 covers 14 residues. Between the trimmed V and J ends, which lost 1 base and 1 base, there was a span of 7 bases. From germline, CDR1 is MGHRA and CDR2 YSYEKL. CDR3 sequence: CASSQAAENTEAFF. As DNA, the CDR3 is TGCGCCAGCAGCCAAGCAGCAGAGAACACTGAAGCTTTCTTT.

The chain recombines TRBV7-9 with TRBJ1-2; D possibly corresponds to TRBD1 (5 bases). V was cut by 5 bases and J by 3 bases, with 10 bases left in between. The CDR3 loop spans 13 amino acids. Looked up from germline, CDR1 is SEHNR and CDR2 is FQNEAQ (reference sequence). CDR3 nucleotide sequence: TGTGCCAGCAGCGCGACAGTTTACTATGGCTACACCTTC. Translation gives CASSATVYYGYTF.